The subject of this entry is one T cell receptor beta chain. This specimen belongs to a study of T-cell memory formation after mild COVID-19. Constant-segment primers served in 5'RACE that generated TCR alpha and TCR beta cDNA libraries bearing sample barcodes and UMIs. TCRdb fed the 5' RACE reads into MiXCR, producing one record per CDR3 protein. The top ten hold about 8.7% of the sample, which has 550,000 to 600,000 distinct CDR3 sequences, roughly 22% seen once. With 2 bases removed from V and 0 bases from J, the gap between germline ends came to 5 bases. The CDR3 is 14 residues long. Germline assignment: CDR1 SNHLY and CDR2 FYNNEI.

V is TRBV2 and J is TRBJ1-5; D remains unclear. The clonotype comes from an adult woman who had mild COVID-19 (a few samples of this study predate the infection). Cell type and time point are not known. What was sequenced was PBMCs or a T cell subset sorted from them (not recorded which). Written as DNA, the CDR3 is TGTGCCAGCAGTGAAAAATATAGCAATCAGCCCCAGCATTTT. Amino acid sequence: CASSEKYSNQPQHF.